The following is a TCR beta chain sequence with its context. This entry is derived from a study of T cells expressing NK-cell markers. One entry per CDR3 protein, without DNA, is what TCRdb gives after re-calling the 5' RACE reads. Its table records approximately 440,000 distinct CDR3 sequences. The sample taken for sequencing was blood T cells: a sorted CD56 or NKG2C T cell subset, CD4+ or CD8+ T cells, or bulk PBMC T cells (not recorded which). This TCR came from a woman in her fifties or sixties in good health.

This CDR3 reads CASSLVVGSSYNEQFF. The chain employs TRBV7-2 and TRBJ2-1. Per germline, CDR1 SGHTA and CDR2 FQGNSA. This CDR3 is 16 amino acids long.